Listed below are T cell receptor beta chains from one sample, sequenced in a study of shared clonotypes between healthy human individuals. Only in-frame clones appear in the TCRdb table, and some are missing; sequencing was by immunoSEQ multiplex PCR. The repertoire holds about 2.2 million clones, roughly 95% seen once, with around 1.8% in the top ten. Sample: naive CD8+ T cells from PBMCs. Receptors originate from a man aged 18 to 29 in good health. Some clones in this sample may be carry-over from other donors' samples. CDR3s include the opening cysteine and the closing phenylalanine or tryptophan. D genes are given only for firm matches. Clone size is given for some rows only: seen once, a few or many times, or a class if the clone is expanded.

>TRBJ1-2|-|TRBV19|-
CASSPSPGSYGYTF
TGTGCCAGTAGTCCGAGTCCGGGTAGCTATGGCTACACCTTC
>TRBJ1-5|-|TRBV2|-
CASRPRGDQPQHF
TGTGCCAGCAGACCCCGAGGGGATCAGCCCCAGCATTTT
>TRBJ2-7|TRBD1|TRBV5-1|-
CASGPGQGAMWEQYF
TGCGCCAGCGGGCCAGGACAGGGGGCGATGTGGGAGCAGTACTTC
>TRBJ2-5|TRBD1|TRBV5-4|-
CASSGDRVSYQETQYF
TGTGCCAGCAGCGGAGACAGGGTCTCATACCAAGAGACCCAGTACTTC
>TRBJ2-7|-|TRBV10-1|-
CASSESSAGPYEQYF
TGCGCCAGCAGTGAGTCTTCGGCAGGCCCCTACGAGCAGTACTTC
>TRBJ2-1|TRBD2|TRBV4-3|-
CASSHAAGGPYNEQFF
TGCGCCAGCAGCCATGCTGCGGGAGGGCCTTACAATGAGCAGTTCTTC
>TRBJ2-3|-|TRBV28|-
CASSGTGLLGDTQYF
TGTGCCAGCAGCGGCACGGGACTCCTCGGAGATACGCAGTATTTT
>TRBJ2-2|TRBD1|TRBV5-1|-
CASSLGQGGTGELFF
TGCGCCAGCAGCCTGGGACAGGGGGGCACCGGGGAGCTGTTTTTT
>TRBJ2-2|-|TRBV2|once
CASSEALKFTGELFF
TGTGCCAGCAGTGAAGCGCTTAAGTTCACCGGGGAGCTGTTTTTT
>TRBJ1-2|-|TRBV29-1|-
CSVAGPTGFYGYTF
TGCAGCGTCGCGGGACCGACAGGATTCTATGGCTACACCTTC
>TRBJ2-7|-|TRBV6-1|-
CASSRAYYEQYF
TGTGCCAGCAGTCGGGCTTATTATGAGCAGTACTTC
>TRBJ2-7|-|TRBV28|-
CASSDRVGEQYF
TGTGCCAGCAGCGACAGAGTTGGGGAGCAGTACTTC
>TRBJ2-2|TRBD1|TRBV7-9|-
CASSFPKAGGTIGELFF
TGTGCCAGCAGCTTCCCTAAGGCAGGGGGAACAATCGGGGAGCTGTTTTTT
>TRBJ2-2|-|TRBV29-1|once
CSVLSRHLGTGELFF
TGCAGCGTACTCTCCCGACATTTAGGGACCGGGGAGCTGTTTTTT
>TRBJ2-7|TRBD1|TRBV10-3|-
CAISDTRDRPSYEQYF
TGTGCCATCAGTGATACAAGGGACAGGCCTTCCTACGAGCAGTACTTC
>TRBJ2-5|-|TRBV27|-
CASSPPGRGPPETQYF
TGTGCCAGCAGTCCCCCAGGGCGGGGGCCCCCAGAGACCCAGTACTTC
>TRBJ1-1|-|TRBV6-1|-
CASSEGPGAEAFF
TGTGCCAGCAGTGAGGGCCCAGGAGCTGAAGCTTTCTTT
>TRBJ2-2|TRBD1|TRBV4-3|-
CASSPGTVAGELFF
TGCGCCAGCAGCCCAGGGACAGTGGCCGGGGAGCTGTTTTTT
>TRBJ2-3|-|TRBV5-1|-
CASSLGTVTDTQYF
TGCGCCAGCAGCTTGGGTACAGTAACAGATACGCAGTATTTT
>TRBJ1-2|TRBD1|TRBV7-3|few
CASSDAGGAGYGYTF
TGTGCCAGCAGCGACGCAGGGGGCGCGGGCTATGGCTACACCTTC
>TRBJ1-1|-|TRBV5-1|-
CASSLGGQGAFF
TGCGCCAGCAGCTTGGGGGGACAAGGAGCTTTCTTT
>TRBJ2-5|TRBD2|TRBV4-3|-
CASSQDLLAGHRGTQYF
TGCGCCAGCAGCCAAGATTTGTTAGCGGGACACCGTGGGACCCAGTACTTC
>TRBJ2-7|TRBD1|TRBV7-6|-
CASSLLGTGGNEQYF
TGTGCCAGCAGCTTACTCGGGACAGGGGGCAACGAGCAGTACTTC
>TRBJ2-1|-|TRBV27|once
CASSPRQQKVYNEQFF
TGTGCCAGCAGTCCCCGACAGCAGAAAGTTTACAATGAGCAGTTCTTC
>TRBJ1-4|-|TRBV4-1|-
CASSHPRQGRNEKLFF
TGCGCCAGCAGCCACCCGCGGCAGGGCAGAAATGAAAAACTGTTTTTT
>TRBJ1-1|-|TRBV2|-
CASSDIRQANTEAFF
TGTGCCAGCAGTGACATCCGGCAGGCCAACACTGAAGCTTTCTTT
>TRBJ2-1|-|TRBV9|-
CASSVDGRGVDEQFF
TGTGCCAGCAGCGTAGACGGCCGAGGGGTCGATGAGCAGTTCTTC